Presented here are 4 T cell receptor beta chains from one specimen sequenced in a study of cytomegalovirus exposure and HLA in healthy donors. 13 Jbeta primers and 60 Vbeta primers were used for the PCR. Data came from immunoSEQ multiplex PCR; TCRdb stores just in-frame clones and leaves some out. The sample records about 110,000 clones, 65% to 85% being singletons. Sequenced sample: PBMCs. These TCRs come from a man aged 45-60 years in good health and CMV-seronegative.

The chain recombines TRBV7-2 with TRBJ2-7; no clear D gene. Germline loops: CDR1 SGHTA, CDR2 FQGNSA. The ends were cut back, 5 bases at V and 2 bases at J, with 13 bases in the middle. This CDR3 is 14 amino acids long. The CDR3 here is CASSQHPTPYEQYF. The CDR3 DNA reads as TGTGCCAGCAGCCAACACCCCACGCCCTACGAGCAGTACTTC.

The chain couples TRBV5-1 to TRBJ1-5, with a possible D match to TRBD1 (5 bases). The V gene lost 2 bases and the J gene lost 3 bases, with 9 bases spanning the gap. The CDR3 length is 14 residues. Germline CDR1 and CDR2: SGHRS and YFSETQ. Here the CDR3 reads CASSLDSPNQPQHF. Written as DNA, the CDR3 is TGCGCCAGCAGCTTAGACAGTCCCAATCAGCCCCAGCATTTT.

This chain joins TRBV13 and TRBJ2-2; 7 nucleotides match TRBD1. V was pared by 2 bases and J by 6 bases, with 6 bases of the junction left unmatched. CDR1 and CDR2 (germline): PRHDT, FYEKMQ (reference sequence). This CDR3 comprises 15 residues. The CDR3 DNA reads as TGTGCCAGCAGCTTAAGGAGAACAGGGGCCGGGGAGCTGTTTTTT. Protein product: CASSLRRTGAGELFF. The variable domain in full, completed from reference TRBV13 and TRBJ2-2, reads AAGVIQSPRHLIKEKRETATLKCYPIPRHDTVYWYQQGPGQDPQFLISFYEKMQSDKGSIPDRFSAQQFSDYHSELNMSSLELGDSALYFCASSLRRTGAGELFFGEGSRLTVL.

The genes are TRBV2 and TRBJ2-2; possible D gene TRBD1, 5 bases. Per germline, CDR1 SNHLY and CDR2 FYNNEI. V was trimmed by 7 bases and J by 4 bases, leaving 25 bases between them. The CDR3 is made up of 18 amino acids. CDR3: CASKGGVVGAIGTGELFF. The CDR3 DNA reads TGTGCCAGCAAGGGTGGGGTGGTAGGGGCCATTGGCACCGGGGAGCTGTTTTTT.